Following are 2 T cell receptor beta chains from one sample sequenced in a study of blood T cell repertoires in COVID-19. Clones were sequenced by immunoSEQ multiplex PCR, and TCRdb holds only the in-frame ones, with some missing. The table lists roughly 13,000 clones, around 91% of them singletons. The sequenced sample consisted of peripheral blood. Receptor source: a human donor in a cohort sampled during active COVID-19.

This chain connects TRBV7-3 to TRBJ2-7; the D gene is possibly TRBD1 (5 bases). Per germline, CDR1 SGHTA and CDR2 FQGTGA. Trimming stripped 2 bases from V and 3 bases from J, with 8 bases between. The CDR3 spans 13 residues. CDR3: CASSLLQGYEQYF. For the CDR3, the DNA is TGTGCCAGCAGCTTACTTCAGGGCTACGAGCAGTACTTC.

CDR3 DNA: TGTGCCAGCAGTTCGGGACAGGGGGATACGCAGTATTTT. It yields the protein CASSSGQGDTQYF. The chain combines TRBV27 with TRBJ2-3; 10 nucleotides align to TRBD1. With 4 bases clipped from V and 6 bases from J, the junction kept 1 base outside the gene matches. This CDR3 is 13 amino acids long. Germline V gene lookup returns CDR1 MNHEY and CDR2 SMNVEV (reference sequence).